This T cell receptor (beta chain) was recorded in a study of shared clonotypes between healthy human individuals. The study's findings and limits: For sorted subsets, rarefaction showed incomplete sequencing despite large depth. Sample collection involved blood only; tissue repertoires are likely different. Memory subsets generally showed smaller estimated richness than naive subsets did. Generation of non-shared clonotypes was less probable than generation of clonotypes shared by all four donors.

This clone occurred once. No antigen is known for it. This CDR3 has 12 residues. V lost 8 bases and J lost 0; bases outside the gene matches: 0. Germline V lookup: CDR1 SNHLY, CDR2 FYNNEI. Assay used: immunoSEQ multiplex PCR; TCRdb lists only in-frame clones, some missing. The sample shows roughly 1,800,000 clones, 85% to 95% of them seen only once. Naivety among CD8 cells was defined by CD45RO negativity and positive CCR7 selection, thereby excluding terminally differentiated effector memory CD45RA+ cells. The chain uses TRBV2 and TRBJ2-5; 7 bases map to TRBD2. The specimen was naive CD8+ T cells sorted from blood. This receptor was taken from a man younger than 30 in good health. The CDR3 here is CASLADQETQYF. The CDR3 DNA sequence: TGTGCCAGCCTAGCGGACCAAGAGACCCAGTACTTC.